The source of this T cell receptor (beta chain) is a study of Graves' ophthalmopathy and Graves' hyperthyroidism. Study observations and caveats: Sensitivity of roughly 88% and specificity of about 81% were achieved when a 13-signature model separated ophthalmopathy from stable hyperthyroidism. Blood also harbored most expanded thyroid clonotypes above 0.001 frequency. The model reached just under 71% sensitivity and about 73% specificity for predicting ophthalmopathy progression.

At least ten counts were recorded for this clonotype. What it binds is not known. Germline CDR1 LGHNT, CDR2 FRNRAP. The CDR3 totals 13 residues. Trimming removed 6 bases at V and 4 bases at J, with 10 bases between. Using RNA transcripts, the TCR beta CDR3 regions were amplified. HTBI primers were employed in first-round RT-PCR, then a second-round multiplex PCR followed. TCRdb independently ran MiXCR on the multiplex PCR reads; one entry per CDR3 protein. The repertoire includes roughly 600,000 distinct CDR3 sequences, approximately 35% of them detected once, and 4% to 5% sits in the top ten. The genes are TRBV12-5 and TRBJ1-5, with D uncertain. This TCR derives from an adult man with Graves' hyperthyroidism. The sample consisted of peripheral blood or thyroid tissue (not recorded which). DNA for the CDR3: TGTGCTAGTGGCCTTGCCCAAAATCAGCCCCAGCATTTT. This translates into CASGLAQNQPQHF.